This paragraph reports one T cell receptor beta chain. The antigen remains unidentified. In germline, CDR1 is MRHNA, CDR2 SNTAGT. With 3 bases removed from V and 0 bases from J, the gap between germline ends came to 9 bases. This CDR3 contains 15 residues. Primers included in the PCR were 60 Vbeta and 13 Jbeta primers. Repertoires were generated with immunoSEQ multiplex PCR, while TCRdb's copy carries only in-frame clones and drops some. The sample shows 250,000 to 350,000 clones, more than 80% of them seen only once. The record originates from a study of cytomegalovirus exposure and HLA in healthy donors. Overall study context: HLA-typed donors were the source of some 80 million unique TCRs, which an early data release held. Study observations and caveats: Investigators reported more than 150 TCR beta chains as tied to cytomegalovirus.

The TCR sequence derives from a man in his forties in good health and CMV-seropositive. The chain couples TRBV6-4 to TRBJ2-1, with D unclear. Sequences were obtained from PBMCs. The CDR3 nucleotides are TGTGCCAGCAGTGAAGGCGGATTCTCCTACAATGAGCAGTTCTTC. This encodes CASSEGGFSYNEQFF.